These T cell receptor beta chains were read from a single sample in a study of blood T cell repertoires in COVID-19. Here immunoSEQ multiplex PCR was the method, and the copy in TCRdb shows in-frame clones only, minus some. The table has 190,000 or so clones, around 85% seen once. Sample: PBMCs or T cells enriched from blood (not recorded which). These receptor sequences come from a man in his forties or fifties who had recovered from COVID-19. Both conserved end residues are part of each CDR3. The D gene is left open where the match is weak. Expanded clones are given a class, and other clones once, few, many or no size at all.

D gene: TRBD1
J gene: TRBJ1-1
V gene: TRBV18
clone size: -
CDR3 protein: CASSPWDRGEAFF
CDR3 DNA: TGTGCCAGCTCACCCTGGGACAGAGGGGAAGCTTTCTTT

D gene: -
J gene: TRBJ1-2
V gene: TRBV6-5
clone size: -
CDR3 protein: CASSYSTQSYGYTF
CDR3 DNA: TGTGCCAGCAGTTACTCTACGCAGTCCTATGGCTACACCTTC

D gene: TRBD2
J gene: TRBJ2-7
V gene: TRBV5-1
clone size: -
CDR3 protein: CASSTGTTSYEQYF
CDR3 DNA: TGCGCCAGCAGCACCGGGACTACCTCCTACGAGCAGTACTTC

D gene: -
J gene: TRBJ2-7
V gene: TRBV7-2
clone size: -
CDR3 protein: CASSLEVAAGYEQYF
CDR3 DNA: TGTGCCAGCAGCTTAGAAGTGGCGGCCGGCTACGAGCAGTACTTC

D gene: TRBD1
J gene: TRBJ1-2
V gene: TRBV4-1
clone size: -
CDR3 protein: CASSQDKGQGASYGYTF
CDR3 DNA: TGCGCCAGCAGCCAAGATAAGGGACAGGGGGCAAGCTATGGCTACACCTTC

D gene: -
J gene: TRBJ2-1
V gene: TRBV24-1
clone size: -
CDR3 protein: CATSDPPGAKQFF
CDR3 DNA: TGTGCCACCAGTGATCCCCCAGGGGCGAAGCAGTTCTTC

D gene: TRBD2
J gene: TRBJ2-3
V gene: TRBV7-3
clone size: -
CDR3 protein: CASSQHTLASGRAGTDTQYF
CDR3 DNA: TGTGCCAGCAGCCAACATACGCTCGCTAGCGGGAGGGCGGGCACAGATACGCAGTATTTT

D gene: -
J gene: TRBJ1-2
V gene: TRBV12-3/TRBV12-4
clone size: -
CDR3 protein: CASSLRTDYGYTF
CDR3 DNA: TGTGCCAGCAGTTTACGGACAGACTATGGCTACACCTTC

D gene: -
J gene: TRBJ2-7
V gene: TRBV7-2
clone size: -
CDR3 protein: CASSFQGGIEQYF
CDR3 DNA: TGTGCCAGCAGCTTTCAGGGAGGTATCGAGCAGTACTTC

D gene: -
J gene: TRBJ1-1
V gene: TRBV7-4
clone size: few
CDR3 protein: CASSAFQGKDTEAFF
CDR3 DNA: TGTGCCAGCAGCGCATTCCAGGGTAAGGACACTGAAGCTTTCTTT

D gene: -
J gene: TRBJ1-3
V gene: TRBV20-1
clone size: -
CDR3 protein: CSASVGGSGNTIYF
CDR3 DNA: TGCAGTGCTAGTGTGGGGGGCTCTGGAAACACCATATATTTT

D gene: -
J gene: TRBJ1-2
V gene: TRBV5-1
clone size: -
CDR3 protein: CASSKNRPSNYGYTF
CDR3 DNA: TGCGCCAGCAGCAAAAATCGACCTAGTAACTATGGCTACACCTTC

D gene: TRBD2
J gene: TRBJ2-7
V gene: TRBV19
clone size: few
CDR3 protein: CASKTGTSGSFYEQYF
CDR3 DNA: TGTGCCAGCAAAACCGGGACTAGCGGGAGTTTCTACGAGCAGTACTTC

D gene: -
J gene: TRBJ1-5
V gene: TRBV7-8
clone size: -
CDR3 protein: CASSTGGPLYNQPQHF
CDR3 DNA: TGTGCCAGCAGCACGGGGGGTCCATTATACAATCAGCCCCAGCATTTT

D gene: TRBD2
J gene: TRBJ2-2
V gene: TRBV5-1
clone size: -
CDR3 protein: CASSSRSSGTGELFF
CDR3 DNA: TGCGCCAGCAGCTCTCGGTCTAGCGGGACCGGGGAGCTGTTTTTT

D gene: -
J gene: TRBJ2-7
V gene: TRBV6-5
clone size: -
CDR3 protein: CASSQGGYEQYF
CDR3 DNA: TGTGCCAGCAGCCAAGGGGGCTACGAGCAGTACTTC

D gene: TRBD2
J gene: TRBJ2-5
V gene: TRBV5-1
clone size: -
CDR3 protein: CASRKTAGTSGETQYF
CDR3 DNA: TGCGCCAGCAGAAAAACAGCCGGGACTAGCGGGGAGACCCAGTACTTC

D gene: TRBD1
J gene: TRBJ2-5
V gene: TRBV28
clone size: -
CDR3 protein: CASSSFRDRKETQYF
CDR3 DNA: TGTGCCAGCAGTTCTTTCCGGGACAGAAAAGAGACCCAGTACTTC

D gene: -
J gene: TRBJ1-6
V gene: TRBV27
clone size: once
CDR3 protein: CASTGTRDSPLHF
CDR3 DNA: TGTGCCAGCACAGGGACAAGGGATTCACCCCTCCACTTT

D gene: -
J gene: TRBJ2-5
V gene: TRBV7-9
clone size: few
CDR3 protein: CASSARRLDQETQYF
CDR3 DNA: TGTGCCAGCAGCGCCCGCCGACTAGACCAAGAGACCCAGTACTTC

D gene: TRBD2
J gene: TRBJ2-7
V gene: TRBV5-5
clone size: once
CDR3 protein: CASSLGLTSGPVIEQYF
CDR3 DNA: TGTGCCAGCAGCTTGGGATTGACTAGCGGGCCAGTCATCGAGCAGTACTTC

D gene: -
J gene: TRBJ1-1
V gene: TRBV7-2
clone size: -
CDR3 protein: CASSSGRNTEAFF
CDR3 DNA: TGTGCCAGCAGCTCGGGGAGGAACACTGAAGCTTTCTTT

D gene: -
J gene: TRBJ1-1
V gene: TRBV7-2
clone size: -
CDR3 protein: CASSLSRAGRTEAFF
CDR3 DNA: TGTGCCAGCAGCTTATCGAGAGCAGGGCGTACTGAAGCTTTCTTT

D gene: TRBD1
J gene: TRBJ2-7
V gene: TRBV29-1
clone size: -
CDR3 protein: CSVSAGTASYEQYF
CDR3 DNA: TGCAGCGTTTCGGCCGGGACAGCCTCCTACGAGCAGTACTTC

D gene: -
J gene: TRBJ2-7
V gene: TRBV19
clone size: -
CDR3 protein: CASSISILAQEQYF
CDR3 DNA: TGTGCCAGTAGTATATCCATCCTAGCTCAAGAGCAGTACTTC

D gene: TRBD2
J gene: TRBJ2-5
V gene: TRBV14
clone size: -
CDR3 protein: CASSPTSGGGVTQYF
CDR3 DNA: TGTGCCAGCAGCCCGACTAGCGGGGGCGGCGTGACCCAGTACTTC

D gene: TRBD1
J gene: TRBJ2-1
V gene: TRBV11-2
clone size: -
CDR3 protein: CASSLGTGDLFEQFF
CDR3 DNA: TGTGCCAGCAGCTTAGGGACAGGGGACCTCTTTGAGCAGTTCTTC

D gene: -
J gene: TRBJ2-1
V gene: TRBV24-1
clone size: -
CDR3 protein: CATSDFSVNEQFF
CDR3 DNA: TGTGCCACCAGTGATTTTTCCGTTAATGAGCAGTTCTTC

D gene: -
J gene: TRBJ1-6
V gene: TRBV5-1
clone size: -
CDR3 protein: CASSTGGRANSPLHF
CDR3 DNA: TGCGCCAGCAGCACCGGTGGCAGGGCCAATTCACCCCTCCACTTT

D gene: -
J gene: TRBJ1-2
V gene: TRBV4-3
clone size: -
CDR3 protein: CASSQDLGGGRAYGYTF
CDR3 DNA: TGCGCCAGCAGCCAAGATCTCGGGGGGGGCAGGGCCTATGGCTACACCTTC

D gene: TRBD1
J gene: TRBJ2-7
V gene: TRBV30
clone size: -
CDR3 protein: CAWSVGGASYEQYF
CDR3 DNA: TGTGCCTGGAGCGTAGGGGGCGCGTCCTACGAGCAGTACTTC

D gene: -
J gene: TRBJ1-1
V gene: TRBV6-5
clone size: -
CDR3 protein: CASSWGRTEAFF
CDR3 DNA: TGTGCCAGCAGCTGGGGGCGCACTGAAGCTTTCTTT

D gene: -
J gene: TRBJ1-2
V gene: TRBV28
clone size: once
CDR3 protein: CASSPPVGGFYGYTF
CDR3 DNA: TGTGCCAGCAGCCCGCCGGTCGGCGGGTTCTATGGCTACACCTTC

D gene: -
J gene: TRBJ2-1
V gene: TRBV12-3/TRBV12-4
clone size: -
CDR3 protein: CASSGVYNEQFF
CDR3 DNA: TGTGCCAGCAGCGGGGTTTACAATGAGCAGTTCTTC

D gene: TRBD1
J gene: TRBJ1-2
V gene: TRBV28
clone size: -
CDR3 protein: CASSLGTGNYGYTF
CDR3 DNA: TGTGCCAGCAGTTTGGGGACAGGCAACTATGGCTACACCTTC

D gene: -
J gene: TRBJ1-5
V gene: TRBV9
clone size: once
CDR3 protein: CASSVDPSPRGNQPQHF
CDR3 DNA: TGTGCCAGCAGCGTAGATCCCTCTCCGCGGGGGAATCAGCCCCAGCATTTT

D gene: TRBD1
J gene: TRBJ1-1
V gene: TRBV6-5
clone size: -
CDR3 protein: CASQTGWNTEAFF
CDR3 DNA: TGTGCCAGCCAGACAGGGTGGAACACTGAAGCTTTCTTT

D gene: -
J gene: TRBJ2-5
V gene: TRBV5-1
clone size: -
CDR3 protein: CASSSLNPGAPKETQYF
CDR3 DNA: TGCGCCAGCAGCTCTCTTAATCCGGGAGCACCCAAGGAGACCCAGTACTTC

D gene: TRBD1
J gene: TRBJ2-1
V gene: TRBV3-1/TRBV3-2
clone size: -
CDR3 protein: CASSLGTGLGNEQFF
CDR3 DNA: TGTGCCAGCAGCCTGGGGACAGGACTGGGCAATGAGCAGTTCTTC

D gene: -
J gene: TRBJ2-3
V gene: TRBV5-1
clone size: -
CDR3 protein: CASSWIGDTQYF
CDR3 DNA: TGCGCCAGCAGTTGGATCGGGGATACGCAGTATTTT

D gene: TRBD1
J gene: TRBJ2-7
V gene: TRBV6-2/TRBV6-3
clone size: -
CDR3 protein: CASSLWTGGNEQYF
CDR3 DNA: TGTGCCAGCAGTTTATGGACAGGGGGCAACGAGCAGTACTTC

D gene: TRBD1
J gene: TRBJ1-6
V gene: TRBV5-6
clone size: -
CDR3 protein: CASSFRQGRNSPLHF
CDR3 DNA: TGTGCCAGCAGCTTCCGACAGGGCCGTAATTCACCCCTCCACTTT

D gene: -
J gene: TRBJ2-3
V gene: TRBV28
clone size: -
CDR3 protein: CASSLAFGGTTDTQYF
CDR3 DNA: TGTGCCAGCAGCCTTGCGTTCGGGGGAACTACAGATACGCAGTATTTT

D gene: TRBD2
J gene: TRBJ2-6
V gene: TRBV5-1
clone size: -
CDR3 protein: CASSLGGYGANVLTF
CDR3 DNA: TGCGCCAGCAGCCTCGGGGGGTACGGGGCCAACGTCCTGACTTTC

D gene: -
J gene: TRBJ2-7
V gene: TRBV24-1
clone size: -
CDR3 protein: CATSGCEYF
CDR3 DNA: TGTGCCACCAGTGGGTGCGAGTACTTC

D gene: -
J gene: TRBJ2-7
V gene: TRBV28
clone size: -
CDR3 protein: CASRGGVEQYF
CDR3 DNA: TGTGCCAGCAGAGGAGGGGTCGAGCAGTACTTC

D gene: TRBD2
J gene: TRBJ2-5
V gene: TRBV2
clone size: -
CDR3 protein: CASRSWTSQETQYF
CDR3 DNA: TGTGCCAGCAGATCTTGGACTAGCCAGGAGACCCAGTACTTC

D gene: -
J gene: TRBJ2-2
V gene: TRBV7-6
clone size: -
CDR3 protein: CASRAPVGDTGELFF
CDR3 DNA: TGTGCCAGCAGGGCCCCCGTGGGCGACACCGGGGAGCTGTTTTTT

D gene: -
J gene: TRBJ2-7
V gene: TRBV28
clone size: -
CDR3 protein: CASRGSGGHHDHEQYF
CDR3 DNA: TGTGCCAGCAGAGGGTCGGGGGGACATCACGACCACGAGCAGTACTTC

D gene: TRBD2
J gene: TRBJ2-7
V gene: TRBV4-2
clone size: -
CDR3 protein: CASSQDLLTLGRAGYEQYF
CDR3 DNA: TGTGCCAGCAGCCAAGATTTACTGACTCTCGGGAGGGCCGGATACGAGCAGTACTTC

D gene: -
J gene: TRBJ1-2
V gene: TRBV5-8
clone size: -
CDR3 protein: CASSRMQGPGYGYTF
CDR3 DNA: TGTGCCAGCAGTCGGATGCAGGGGCCCGGCTATGGCTACACCTTC

D gene: -
J gene: TRBJ1-1
V gene: TRBV30
clone size: -
CDR3 protein: CAWSVMRDTEAFF
CDR3 DNA: TGTGCCTGGAGTGTAATGAGAGACACTGAAGCTTTCTTT

D gene: -
J gene: TRBJ1-5
V gene: TRBV6-5
clone size: -
CDR3 protein: CASRTGHNQPQHF
CDR3 DNA: TGTGCCAGCAGAACAGGGCATAATCAGCCCCAGCATTTT

D gene: TRBD1
J gene: TRBJ2-1
V gene: TRBV11-3
clone size: -
CDR3 protein: CASSPTGQSYNEQFF
CDR3 DNA: TGTGCCAGCAGCCCTACGGGACAGTCCTACAATGAGCAGTTCTTC

D gene: TRBD1
J gene: TRBJ2-7
V gene: TRBV4-3
clone size: -
CDR3 protein: CASSQNRGADEQYF
CDR3 DNA: TGCGCCAGCAGCCAAAACAGGGGCGCGGACGAGCAGTACTTC

D gene: -
J gene: TRBJ2-7
V gene: TRBV18
clone size: -
CDR3 protein: CASSPTQASYEQYF
CDR3 DNA: TGTGCCAGCTCACCAACGCAGGCTTCCTACGAGCAGTACTTC

D gene: -
J gene: TRBJ1-2
V gene: TRBV6-6
clone size: once
CDR3 protein: CASSYIPGVNYGYTF
CDR3 DNA: TGTGCCAGCAGTTACATACCGGGAGTCAACTATGGCTACACCTTC